Given below is one T cell receptor (beta chain) in context. Its target is not known. Sequencing was performed with immunoSEQ multiplex PCR; in TCRdb, only in-frame clones are kept and a portion is missing. The sample carries 130,000 or so clones, about 82% recorded once. The data are from a study of T cell responses to AZD1222 COVID-19 vaccine. Points from the study as a whole: Baseline seropositivity characterized only a handful of AZD1222 recipients.

The clonotype comes from an adult in good health. Sequenced material: peripheral blood, taken on day 0 of AZD1222 vaccination.

The CDR3 DNA sequence: TGTGCCAGAAGCTTGGCCAGCCCCAGGGTGGGTTACAATGAGCAGTTCTTC. It encodes CARSLASPRVGYNEQFF. This sequence joins TRBV5-3 and TRBJ2-1, with D perhaps TRBD1 (5 bases). TRBV5-3 is an ORF, and what it does is uncertain. The CDR3 has 17 amino acids. V dropped 0 bases and J dropped 4 bases, with 17 bases sitting between them.